A selection of T cell receptor beta chains follows, all from one sample in a study of tumor-infiltrating lymphocytes in localized non-small cell lung cancer. Some clones are missing from TCRdb's copy, which holds only in-frame ones; the method was immunoSEQ multiplex PCR. The repertoire holds roughly 7,000 clones, about 80% seen once, with 7.1% in the top ten. Sequenced input: uninvolved lung tissue not adjacent to the tumor. The source of these receptors is a human donor with non-small cell lung cancer. The CDR3 runs from the conserved cysteine through the conserved F or W. The D gene is left open where the match is weak. Clone size is not always given. Where it is, it says once, few, many or a class for expanded clones.

D: NA
J: TRBJ2-4
size: NA
V: TRBV14
CDR3: CASSQGQGNKLAKNIQYF
DNA: TGTGCCAGCAGCCAAGGGCAGGGAAACAAGCTAGCCAAAAACATTCAGTACTTC

D: NA
J: TRBJ1-1
size: NA
V: TRBV2
CDR3: CASRTDTEAFF
DNA: TGTGCCAGCAGGACAGACACTGAAGCTTTCTTT

D: TRBD1
J: TRBJ1-2
size: NA
V: TRBV5-8
CDR3: CASSPGERGLRNYGYTF
DNA: TGTGCCAGCAGCCCCGGTGAAAGGGGGCTTCGGAACTATGGCTACACCTTC

D: NA
J: TRBJ1-5
size: NA
V: TRBV15
CDR3: CATWGGASNQPQHF
DNA: TGTGCCACCTGGGGGGGGGCAAGCAATCAGCCCCAGCATTTT

D: NA
J: TRBJ1-1
size: few
V: TRBV5-1
CDR3: CASSLGGGYTEAFF
DNA: TGCGCCAGCAGCTTGGGAGGCGGGTACACTGAAGCTTTCTTT

D: TRBD1
J: TRBJ1-2
size: NA
V: TRBV11-1
CDR3: CASSPQTGDYGYTF
DNA: TGTGCCAGCAGCCCCCAGACAGGGGACTATGGCTACACCTTC

D: NA
J: TRBJ2-5
size: few
V: TRBV25-1
CDR3: CASSDLGVASTQETQYF
DNA: TGTGCCAGCAGTGACCTCGGAGTGGCCTCTACCCAAGAGACCCAGTACTTC

D: NA
J: TRBJ2-3
size: NA
V: TRBV6-5
CDR3: CASSYSRQAIDTQYF
DNA: TGTGCCAGCAGTTACTCGAGGCAGGCAATAGATACGCAGTATTTT

D: TRBD1
J: TRBJ2-5
size: NA
V: TRBV4-3
CDR3: CASSQIRGTDQETQYF
DNA: TGCGCCAGCAGCCAGATAAGAGGGACAGATCAAGAGACCCAGTACTTC

D: NA
J: TRBJ2-5
size: few
V: TRBV5-4
CDR3: CASSLELAGGETQYF
DNA: TGTGCCAGCAGCTTGGAATTGGCGGGTGGAGAGACCCAGTACTTC

D: NA
J: TRBJ1-1
size: large
V: TRBV6-5
CDR3: CATTTSPTHVTEAFF
DNA: TGTGCCACCACGACAAGCCCCACTCATGTAACGGAAGCTTTCTTT

D: NA
J: TRBJ1-3
size: once
V: TRBV2
CDR3: CASSERRFSGNTIYF
DNA: TGTGCCAGCAGTGAAAGGCGGTTCTCTGGAAACACCATATATTTT

D: NA
J: TRBJ2-5
size: NA
V: TRBV4-1
CDR3: CASSLNGQETQYF
DNA: TGCGCCAGCAGCCTGAACGGCCAAGAGACCCAGTACTTC

D: NA
J: TRBJ2-1
size: NA
V: TRBV30
CDR3: CAWSLVGSYNEQFF
DNA: TGTGCCTGGAGTTTAGTAGGGTCCTACAATGAGCAGTTCTTC

D: NA
J: TRBJ2-3
size: NA
V: TRBV28
CDR3: CASSLRGPDTQYF
DNA: TGTGCCAGCAGTTTAAGGGGTCCAGATACGCAGTATTTT

D: TRBD1
J: TRBJ1-6
size: few
V: TRBV25-1
CDR3: CASMKDRVDNSPLHF
DNA: TGTGCCAGCATGAAGGACAGGGTTGATAATTCACCCCTCCACTTT

D: TRBD1
J: TRBJ1-2
size: few
V: TRBV4-3
CDR3: CASSQDPGQGGYYGYTF
DNA: TGCGCCAGCAGCCAAGATCCCGGACAGGGGGGCTACTATGGCTACACCTTC

D: NA
J: TRBJ1-2
size: once
V: TRBV29-1
CDR3: CSVQQGLSDYTF
DNA: TGCAGCGTTCAACAGGGCCTCAGTGACTACACCTTC

D: TRBD1
J: TRBJ2-7
size: NA
V: TRBV5-1
CDR3: CASSSTGTGTYEQYF
DNA: TGCGCCAGCAGCTCAACCGGGACAGGGACCTACGAGCAGTACTTC

D: NA
J: TRBJ2-2
size: NA
V: TRBV5-1
CDR3: CASSLGPSRGDGELFF
DNA: TGCGCCAGCAGCTTGGGACCATCCAGGGGAGACGGGGAGCTGTTTTTT

D: NA
J: TRBJ1-5
size: NA
V: TRBV19
CDR3: CASSYRVNSNQPQHF
DNA: TGTGCCAGTAGTTACAGGGTTAATAGCAATCAGCCCCAGCATTTT

D: NA
J: TRBJ1-1
size: NA
V: TRBV18
CDR3: CASSPFQGSQDTEAFF
DNA: TGTGCCAGCTCACCCTTTCAGGGAAGTCAGGACACTGAAGCTTTCTTT

D: NA
J: TRBJ1-2
size: NA
V: TRBV18
CDR3: CASSPPVRVIGGYTF
DNA: TGTGCCAGCTCACCACCTGTCCGGGTTATCGGTGGCTACACCTTC

D: NA
J: TRBJ2-1
size: NA
V: TRBV7-8
CDR3: CASSGSGGAPITGNEQFF
DNA: TGTGCCAGCAGCGGTAGTGGGGGGGCCCCGATTACGGGCAATGAGCAGTTCTTC

D: NA
J: TRBJ1-2
size: NA
V: TRBV7-2
CDR3: CASSQAREDYGYTF
DNA: TGTGCCAGCAGCCAGGCGAGGGAGGACTATGGCTACACCTTC

D: TRBD1
J: TRBJ2-7
size: NA
V: TRBV11-2
CDR3: CASETGRGYEQYF
DNA: TGTGCCAGCGAGACAGGGAGAGGGTACGAGCAGTACTTC

D: NA
J: TRBJ2-3
size: NA
V: TRBV10-3
CDR3: CAIGSGADTDTQYF
DNA: TGTGCCATCGGCTCAGGGGCAGACACAGATACGCAGTATTTT

D: NA
J: TRBJ1-5
size: once
V: TRBV28
CDR3: CASSLAIRGGRGQPQHF
DNA: TGTGCCAGCAGTTTAGCAATTCGAGGGGGGCGCGGTCAGCCCCAGCATTTT

D: NA
J: TRBJ1-2
size: NA
V: TRBV11-2
CDR3: CASSLDPIANYGYTF
DNA: TGTGCCAGCAGCTTAGATCCCATAGCTAACTATGGCTACACCTTC

D: NA
J: TRBJ1-6
size: NA
V: TRBV4-3
CDR3: CASSQEGSPLHF
DNA: TGCGCCAGCAGCCAAGAAGGCTCACCCCTCCACTTT

D: NA
J: TRBJ1-2
size: few
V: TRBV21-1
CDR3: CASTQNGYTF
DNA: TGTGCCAGCACCCAAAATGGCTACACCTTC

D: NA
J: TRBJ1-5
size: few
V: TRBV27
CDR3: CASSLKGFGSNQPQHF
DNA: TGTGCCAGCAGTTTAAAGGGGTTCGGCAGCAATCAGCCCCAGCATTTT

D: NA
J: TRBJ2-7
size: NA
V: TRBV27
CDR3: CASSSLGYEQYF
DNA: TGTGCCAGCAGTTCCCTTGGCTACGAGCAGTACTTC

D: TRBD1
J: TRBJ2-1
size: NA
V: TRBV29-1
CDR3: CSVHRGDRAGEQFF
DNA: TGCAGCGTCCACAGAGGGGACAGGGCGGGTGAGCAGTTCTTC

D: TRBD1
J: TRBJ1-6
size: NA
V: TRBV5-4
CDR3: CASSSDRVTSPLHF
DNA: TGTGCCAGCAGCTCCGACAGGGTGACTTCACCCCTCCACTTT

D: NA
J: TRBJ1-1
size: NA
V: TRBV6-5
CDR3: CASRGDRSMNTEAFF
DNA: TGTGCCAGCAGGGGAGACAGATCCATGAACACTGAAGCTTTCTTT

D: TRBD1
J: TRBJ2-3
size: NA
V: TRBV7-3
CDR3: CASSFGGGQGTQYF
DNA: TGTGCCAGCAGCTTCGGGGGGGGACAGGGGACGCAGTATTTT

D: NA
J: TRBJ1-3
size: few
V: TRBV19
CDR3: CASSPQTSSGNTIYF
DNA: TGTGCCAGTAGCCCTCAGACGAGCTCTGGAAACACCATATATTTT

D: NA
J: TRBJ1-1
size: NA
V: TRBV11-2
CDR3: CASSFALAGTTEAFF
DNA: TGTGCCAGCAGCTTTGCTCTCGCAGGGACCACTGAAGCTTTCTTT

D: NA
J: TRBJ2-7
size: NA
V: TRBV7-2
CDR3: CASSWVELNEQYF
DNA: TGTGCCAGCAGCTGGGTGGAGTTGAACGAGCAGTACTTC

D: NA
J: TRBJ2-1
size: NA
V: TRBV12-5
CDR3: CASGLVLGTNSYNEQFF
DNA: TGTGCTAGTGGTTTGGTACTGGGGACAAACTCCTACAATGAGCAGTTCTTC

D: NA
J: TRBJ1-1
size: NA
V: TRBV19
CDR3: CASSRDGRANTEAFF
DNA: TGTGCCAGTAGTAGAGATGGCAGGGCGAACACTGAAGCTTTCTTT

D: TRBD2
J: TRBJ2-4
size: once
V: TRBV5-1
CDR3: CASSEPGLAGDKNIQYF
DNA: TGCGCCAGCAGCGAGCCGGGACTAGCGGGGGACAAAAACATTCAGTACTTC

D: NA
J: TRBJ2-3
size: NA
V: TRBV7-3
CDR3: CASSDPRGGDTQYF
DNA: TGTGCCAGCAGCGATCCTCGGGGCGGGGATACGCAGTATTTT

D: NA
J: TRBJ2-3
size: few
V: TRBV7-2
CDR3: CASSFWGGAADTQYF
DNA: TGTGCCAGCAGCTTTTGGGGGGGGGCCGCAGATACGCAGTATTTT

D: TRBD1
J: TRBJ2-1
size: few
V: TRBV4-1
CDR3: CASSQEGLEQGIYNEQFF
DNA: TGCGCCAGCAGCCAAGAAGGTCTCGAACAGGGGATTTACAATGAGCAGTTCTTC

D: TRBD2
J: TRBJ2-3
size: NA
V: TRBV30
CDR3: CAWSKLASSDTQYF
DNA: TGTGCCTGGAGTAAACTAGCGAGCTCAGATACGCAGTATTTT

D: NA
J: TRBJ2-3
size: NA
V: TRBV4-3
CDR3: CASSRYFRGAGTDTQYF
DNA: TGCGCCAGCAGCCGATACTTTCGGGGGGCCGGGACAGATACGCAGTATTTT

D: NA
J: TRBJ2-6
size: few
V: TRBV5-1
CDR3: CASSLGQPSSGANVLTF
DNA: TGCGCCAGCAGCTTGGGACAGCCAAGCTCTGGGGCCAACGTCCTGACTTTC